This T cell receptor (beta chain) was recorded in a study of shared clonotypes between healthy human individuals (dated by TCRdb to 2020 to 2021). In the study overall: A couple of women and a few men aged 18 to 49 years were included in the cohort. To estimate repertoire size and how much clonotypes are shared between individuals, the study performed deep sequencing of blood TCR repertoires from roughly five healthy adults. Libraries were prepared and TCR repertoires were sequenced by different laboratories using diverse techniques, in order to increase sequencing depth and limit assay-specific biases. Each donor's leukapheresis produced roughly between about 0.8 and 8.9 billion PBMCs. For each donor, three plates each were used for CD4 naive and CD4 memory, two plates were used for CD8 naive, and one plate was used for CD8 memory. Beyond this particular receptor, the publication reports: Sampling was restricted to blood, and TCR repertoires in tissues likely differ from the TCR repertoires found in blood. Across a handful of donors, around 5.4% of naive CD4, roughly 3.4% of naive CD8, about 2.3% of memory CD4, and over 0.35% of memory CD8 clonotypes were shared. Naive subsets generally had larger estimated clonotype richness than memory subsets did. Based on pairwise subsampling, the degree of clonotype sharing among donors was expected to be affected by sequencing depth. The genetic and exposure-history diversity represented was limited by the small number of donors. Even with the large sequencing depth, rarefaction of the sorted-subset datasets indicated that sequencing was incomplete. Higher generation probabilities were observed for clonotypes shared by all four sorted-subset donors than for non-shared clonotypes.

TCR CDR3 regions were amplified from genomic DNA by multiplex PCR using the deep immunoSEQ assay. Genomic DNA extracted from each cell subset was distributed evenly over all wells of several immunoSEQ 96-well plates, and each plate served as one replicate. For sorted subsets, each replicate PCR was loaded with approximately 0.2 ug genomic DNA, equivalent to 30,000 to 35,000 T cell genomes. Purified libraries were quantified with a Qubit 3.0 fluorometer, sized on a Bioanalyzer 2100, and re-quantified with the KAPA Library Quantification kit. Every immunoSEQ 96-well plate was sequenced on a dedicated single-read 150-cycle Illumina NextSeq 550 flow cell. For the original study's pipeline: Because the immunoSEQ output included only junctional sequences and no quality scores, the filtering could not be the same as the filtering used for full-length reads. To assign V/J genes and CDR3, sequences were annotated against IMGT germline references using PyIR, a Python wrapper for IgBLAST v1.9. Reads with weak V/J assignments (E-value above 1e-6), missing CDR3, stop codons, out-of-frame junctions, or ambiguous translated residues were removed. V3J clonotypes were defined by identical inferred V gene, J gene, and CDR3 amino acid sequence. Percentage overlap between repertoires was calculated by dividing the number of shared unique clonotypes by the size of the smaller repertoire. RTK rarefaction, the Chao1 estimator, and Recon v2.1 estimates of unobserved clonotypes were used to assess repertoire richness. OLGA was used to compute generation probabilities for all TCRbeta clonotypes that the gDNA method yielded from several donors. TCRdb took over this immuneACCESS table, retaining in-frame rearrangements with V and J assigned. Such tables are incomplete; in checked studies, under half of the missing clones stem from an unresolved V gene, and the remainder is unexplained. Clone size and V and J calls were adopted from that table, with D and trimming inferred from the DNA. The sample records some 2.1 million clones, over 85% of which are singletons. Of the sample, more than 1.5% falls within the top ten clones.

Trimming leaves V shorter by 0 bases and J shorter by 2 bases, with the junction holding 6 bases beyond the gene matches. The CDR3 numbers 17 residues from cysteine through phenylalanine. Just CDR3 DNA is preserved here, 51 bases in frame from base 1. The germline V gene (reference sequence) sets CDR1 to LNHNV and CDR2 to YYDKDF. CD8 naive samples consisted of CD45RO-negative cells that were positively selected for CCR7, yielding a CD45RA+CCR7+ population without TemRA cells. Healthy HIV-negative adults with no recently reported acute infections or vaccinations were included as donors. All donors were Caucasian adults living in Nashville, Tennessee, USA. Blood was collected by leukapheresis, and PBMCs were isolated by Ficoll-Histopaque density gradient centrifugation and then cryopreserved in liquid nitrogen vapor phase. Purity and quantity of every magnetically sorted T cell population were checked by analytical flow cytometry. Each sorted fraction had its genomic DNA isolated and then quantified by UV absorbance on a Nanodrop 2000c.

As for this clone: Its antigen specificity is not known. No much larger clone exists at a distance of one base, and base qualities are not known.

Sequencing used naive CD8+ T cells from PBMCs. The cell subset or site label of this sample denotes: CD45RA+CCR7+. The source is a man between 18 and 35 years old in good health. Some clones in this sample may be carry-over from other donors' samples. Recombination joined TRBV15 with TRBJ1-2, with TRBD1 identical over 10 junction bases. The base sequence is TGTGCCACCAGCAGAGAGCGGGACAGGGGAGTGAACTATGGCTACACCTTC. It codes for CATSRERDRGVNYGYTF.